One sample yielded the 16 T cell receptor beta chains listed below, sequenced in a study of cytomegalovirus exposure and HLA in healthy donors. PCR used 60 Vbeta primers and 13 Jbeta primers. The repertoire was sequenced with immunoSEQ multiplex PCR; TCRdb's copy has only in-frame clones and lacks some. The table has about 120,000 clones, roughly four fifths seen once. The sequencing sample was made of PBMCs. The receptor set was obtained from a man aged 35-49 years in good health and CMV-seronegative.

V is TRBV2 and J is TRBJ2-2, with D possibly being TRBD2 (6 bases). Trimming left V 5 bases short and J 2 bases short, with 9 bases between. In germline, CDR1 is SNHLY, CDR2 FYNNEI. The CDR3 covers 14 residues. CDR3 nucleotides: TGTGCCAGCAGTCGGGAGCTAAACACCGGGGAGCTGTTTTTT. This encodes CASSRELNTGELFF.

CDR3 loop: CASRTTPSTGTYEQYF. CDR3 coding DNA: TGTGCCAGCAGAACAACCCCTTCGACAGGCACCTACGAGCAGTACTTC. The rearrangement links TRBV11-2 to TRBJ2-5; the D gene is possibly TRBD1 (6 bases). Matching the DNA end better, TRBJ2-7 makes the J call doubtful. The germline gives CDR1 SGHAT, CDR2 FQNNGV. The CDR3 runs to 16 residues.

The CDR3: CAWSWRNNEQFF. CDR3 in DNA: TGTGCCTGGAGTTGGAGAAACAATGAGCAGTTCTTC. This rearrangement joins TRBV30 to TRBJ2-1, with unresolved D. Trimming removed 2 bases at V and 5 bases at J, with 7 bases between. The CDR3 is 12 amino acids. CDR1 and CDR2 (germline): GTSNPN, SVGIG (reference sequence).

The chain has TRBV7-2 and TRBJ2-5, with TRBD2 matching over 8 bases. The CDR3 length is 16 residues. Per germline, CDR1 SGHTA and CDR2 FQGNSA. After removal of 5 bases from V and 7 bases from J, the junction contained 15 bases not matched to a gene. The CDR3 here is CASSLLAGRAEGTQYF. The CDR3 DNA reads as TGTGCCAGCAGCCTCTTAGCGGGGAGGGCGGAGGGGACCCAGTACTTC.

The chain joins TRBV2 to TRBJ1-3, with D unclear. The CDR3 sequence is 14 residues long. Germline CDR1 is SNHLY and CDR2 is FYNNEI. Trimming took 4 bases from V and 0 from J, leaving 7 bases between them. DNA for the CDR3: TGTGCCAGCAGTGTAGACACCTCTGGAAACACCATATATTTT. It yields the protein CASSVDTSGNTIYF.

V and J are TRBV11-2 and TRBJ1-2; no clear D gene. Germline V lookup: CDR1 SGHAT, CDR2 FQNNGV. The CDR3 runs 15 residues. V was shortened by 5 bases and J by 4 bases, with 17 bases between the two germline ends. The CDR3: CASSNSGEWSYGYTF. CDR3 DNA: TGTGCCAGCAGCAATAGCGGGGAATGGAGCTATGGCTACACCTTC.

This CDR3 is CASSSGALILNQPQHF. In nucleotides, the CDR3 is TGTGCCAGCAGCTCAGGGGCCCTGATCCTAAATCAGCCCCAGCATTTT. J is TRBJ1-5 and V is TRBV7-2; tentative D call: TRBD1 (6 bases). CDR3 length: 16 residues. CDR1 is SGHTA, CDR2 FQGNSA, per germline. Trimming shortened V by 4 bases and J by 4 bases, and 17 bases separated the two germline ends.

The gene calls are TRBV21-1 and TRBJ2-5; the D call TRBD2 from the table was never checked on the DNA. TRBV21-1 is a pseudogene segment. The CDR3 has 14 residues. The CDR3 loop reads CASSKGRSWWEQYF. CDR3 in DNA: TGTGCCAGCAGCAAAGGGAGGAGCTGGTGGGAGCAGTACTTC.

This clone came up once. The chain couples TRBV27 to TRBJ2-3, with TRBD2 matching over 7 bases. The CDR3 has 14 residues. The germline CDR1 and CDR2 sequences are MNHEY and SMNVEV (reference sequence). V shed 2 bases and J 4 bases; nucleotides not matched to a gene: 3. CDR3 loop: CASSLRGSADTQYF. The CDR3, as DNA: TGTGCCAGCAGTTTACGCGGGAGCGCAGATACGCAGTATTTT.

The rearrangement joins TRBV28 to TRBJ2-2; 8 bases match TRBD1. The V gene's germline CDR1 is MDHEN and CDR2 SYDVKM. J lost 7 bases, V lost 3 bases, and 10 bases had no gene match. The CDR3 runs 16 residues. The CDR3 coding sequence is TGTGCCAGCAGTTTCTCGGTTTCAGGGGGCGTCGGGGAGCTGTTTTTT. It codes for CASSFSVSGGVGELFF.

In regard to this clone: The missing conserved phenylalanine or tryptophan at the end of this CDR3 makes a read error likely. The chain joins TRBV11-2 to TRBJ1-1; D may be TRBD1 (5 bases). Trimming removed 6 bases from V and 6 bases from J, with 14 bases in between. Germline CDR1 SGHAT, CDR2 FQNNGV. The CDR3 has 13 amino acids. The CDR3 loop reads CASSQQVYAEAFL. CDR3 coding DNA: TGTGCCAGCAGTCAACAGGTTTACGCTGAAGCTTTCCTT.

The gene calls are TRBV27 and TRBJ2-3; the D gene is possibly TRBD2 (6 bases). The V and J ends lost 6 bases and 5 bases respectively, with 12 bases between them. Germline lookup yields CDR1 MNHEY and CDR2 SMNVEV (reference sequence). The CDR3 loop spans 13 amino acids. In DNA, the CDR3 is TGTGCCAGCAGCCCCCCCGGGAGAGATACGCAGTATTTT. Encoded protein: CASSPPGRDTQYF.

J is TRBJ2-1 and V is TRBV27; 11 bases are shared with TRBD2. Germline CDR1 reads MNHEY; CDR2 reads SMNVEV (reference sequence). This CDR3 has 15 residues. V gave up 5 bases and J gave up 6 bases; unmatched junction bases: 6. The CDR3 reads CASSPGTSGFNEQFF. The CDR3 DNA reads TGTGCCAGCAGTCCCGGGACTAGCGGATTCAATGAGCAGTTCTTC.

The rearrangement links TRBV6-1 to TRBJ2-3; TRBD2 agrees at 9 bases. V lost 4 bases and J lost 10; bases outside the gene matches: 9. CDR3 length: 14 amino acids. The germline V gene encodes CDR1 MNHNS and CDR2 SASEGT. The CDR3 is CASSGAGGPDAQYF. CDR3 coding DNA: TGTGCCAGCAGTGGAGCGGGAGGTCCTGATGCGCAGTATTTT.

This chain connects TRBV4-3 to TRBJ2-7; no clear D gene. This CDR3 spans 17 amino acids. Germline V lookup: CDR1 LGHNA, CDR2 YSLEER. V gave up 0 bases and J gave up 2 bases, with 17 bases separating them. CDR3 in amino acids: CASSQEVDPISAYEQYF. The DNA of the CDR3 is TGCGCCAGCAGCCAAGAGGTCGATCCAATCTCGGCCTACGAGCAGTACTTC.

Worth noting for this clone: The junction does not match germline at one end; this may be a read error. The chain links TRBV19 to TRBJ2-4; 8 nucleotides align to TRBD1. CDR1 LNHDA and CDR2 SQIVND come from the germline V gene (reference sequence). The CDR3 has 18 residues. The CDR3 DNA follows: TGTGCCAGTAGACCGACAGGGGTCGACGGAACGGCCAAAAACAGTCAGTACTTC. Translation: CASRPTGVDGTAKNSQYF. Full variable domain (missing parts from reference TRBV19 and TRBJ2-4): DGGITQSPKYLFRKEGQNVTLSCEQNLNHDAMYWYRQDPGQGLRLIYYSQIVNDFQKGDIAEGYSVSREKKESFPLTVTSAQKNPTAFYLCASRPTGVDGTAKNSQYFGAGTRLSVL.